This T cell receptor beta chain was found in a study of T-cell memory formation after mild COVID-19. TCRdb re-derived calls from the 5' RACE reads in MiXCR, one entry per CDR3 protein. This sample has 200,000 to 250,000 distinct CDR3 sequences; approximately 9% occur once, and the top ten carry around 20%. Germline-derived CDR1 and CDR2 are SGHVS and FQNEAQ. The CDR3 is made up of 16 amino acids. Trimming removed 3 bases from V and 0 bases from J, with 9 bases in between. This clonotype was found many times. This chain connects TRBV7-8 to TRBJ2-6, with unresolved D. This receptor was identified in a man between 18 and 35 years old who had mild COVID-19 (a few samples of this study predate the infection). Cell type and time point are not known. Sequenced: PBMCs or a T cell subset sorted from them (not recorded which). The chain's CDR3 is CASSFRVISGANVLTF. CDR3 nucleotide sequence: TGTGCCAGCAGCTTCCGCGTTATCTCTGGGGCCAACGTCCTGACTTTC.